A selection of T cell receptor beta chains follows, all from one sample in a study of shared clonotypes between healthy human individuals. The method was immunoSEQ multiplex PCR; TCRdb's version includes in-frame clones alone and lacks a portion of them. There are more than 850,000 clones in the sample; around 78% occur only once, and more than 0.45% lies in the top ten. The sample taken for sequencing was memory CD4+ T cells from PBMCs. All receptors come from a man younger than 30 in good health. Some clones in this sample may be carry-over from other donors' samples. The CDR3 runs from the conserved cysteine through the conserved F or W. D genes are given only for firm matches. Not every row has a clone size; where given, it reads once, few, many or a size class.

V	J	D	size	CDR3	DNA
TRBV6-6	TRBJ1-2	NA	few	CASSPSEYGYTF	TGTGCCAGCAGTCCTTCGGAGTATGGCTACACCTTC
TRBV5-4	TRBJ2-7	TRBD1	NA	CASSLLGQGDYEQYF	TGTGCCAGCAGCTTACTAGGACAGGGCGACTACGAGCAGTACTTC
TRBV4-3	TRBJ2-1	NA	NA	CASSQTGPTDNEQFF	TGCGCCAGCAGCCAGACGGGACCCACGGACAATGAGCAGTTCTTC
TRBV29-1	TRBJ2-6	NA	once	CSVGTSGANVLTF	TGCAGCGTTGGTACCTCTGGGGCCAACGTCCTGACTTTC
TRBV30	TRBJ2-7	NA	NA	CAWSGPRENQYF	TGTGCCTGGAGTGGCCCCAGGGAAAATCAGTACTTC
TRBV6-6	TRBJ1-2	NA	many	CASSKGGYGYTF	TGTGCCAGCAGTAAAGGGGGCTATGGCTACACCTTC
TRBV28	TRBJ2-7	NA	once	CASTRDTRSFYEQYF	TGTGCCAGCACTCGGGACACCCGATCATTCTACGAGCAGTACTTC
TRBV28	TRBJ1-1	NA	NA	CASRGRGNTEAFF	TGTGCCAGCAGGGGCAGGGGGAACACTGAAGCTTTCTTT
TRBV11-2	TRBJ2-2	TRBD2	NA	CASSLVSGGTGELFF	TGTGCCAGCAGCTTAGTTAGCGGGGGCACCGGGGAGCTGTTTTTT
TRBV30	TRBJ1-4	NA	NA	CAWSGGPNEKLFF	TGTGCCTGGAGTGGGGGCCCAAATGAAAAACTGTTTTTT
TRBV15	TRBJ2-4	TRBD1	NA	CATSRWDSENIQYF	TGTGCCACCAGCAGATGGGACAGCGAAAACATTCAGTACTTC
TRBV5-8	TRBJ2-7	TRBD2	NA	CASRTSSGWAYEQYF	TGTGCCAGCAGGACTTCTAGCGGGTGGGCCTACGAGCAGTACTTC
TRBV28	TRBJ1-5	NA	NA	CASRGTASNQPQHF	TGTGCCAGCAGAGGGACGGCCAGCAATCAGCCCCAGCATTTT
TRBV7-2	TRBJ1-4	NA	NA	CASSLPQGANEKLFF	TGTGCCAGCAGCTTACCGCAGGGCGCTAATGAAAAACTGTTTTTT
TRBV11-2	TRBJ2-7	TRBD2	NA	CASSWGGSGNLF	TGTGCCAGCAGCTGGGGGGGTAGCGGGAACCTCTTC
TRBV7-2	TRBJ1-2	TRBD1	NA	CASSSAGGGNYGYTF	TGTGCCAGCAGCTCGGCAGGGGGTGGGAACTATGGCTACACCTTC
TRBV5-4	TRBJ1-1	TRBD1	NA	CASSLDRGREAFF	TGTGCCAGCAGCTTGGACAGGGGGCGTGAAGCTTTCTTT
TRBV7-2	TRBJ2-1	NA	NA	CASSFSPAFTEQFF	TGTGCCAGCAGCTTTTCCCCGGCTTTTACTGAGCAGTTCTTC
TRBV4-2	TRBJ2-1	NA	NA	CASKGGGSYNEQFF	TGTGCCAGCAAAGGGGGTGGCTCCTACAATGAGCAGTTCTTC
TRBV7-8	TRBJ2-5	NA	NA	CASSLGIQETQYF	TGTGCCAGCAGCTTAGGTATTCAAGAGACCCAGTACTTC
TRBV7-2	TRBJ2-7	NA	NA	CASSLALGGWEQYF	TGTGCCAGCAGCTTAGCGCTGGGGGGTTGGGAGCAGTACTTC
TRBV18	TRBJ2-2	TRBD1	few	CASSPGQANTGELFF	TGTGCCAGCTCACCAGGACAGGCGAACACCGGGGAGCTGTTTTTT
TRBV19	TRBJ1-4	TRBD1	NA	CASSIQNRGGALFF	TGTGCCAGTAGTATTCAGAACAGGGGAGGGGCACTGTTTTTT
TRBV19	TRBJ2-5	TRBD2	NA	CASSGRLAGGRGETQYF	TGTGCCAGTAGTGGTCGACTAGCGGGAGGGCGAGGGGAGACCCAGTACTTC
TRBV7-9	TRBJ1-2	NA	NA	CASSPSAGYGYTF	TGTGCCAGCAGCCCGAGCGCGGGTTATGGCTACACCTTC
TRBV5-1	TRBJ2-1	NA	NA	CASSLSGNEQFF	TGCGCCAGCAGCTTGTCGGGAAATGAGCAGTTCTTC
TRBV28	TRBJ2-7	NA	NA	CASTELPRGGYEQYF	TGTGCCAGCACCGAACTCCCCAGGGGCGGCTACGAGCAGTACTTC
TRBV28	TRBJ2-6	NA	NA	CASSFTGRAGSGANVLTF	TGTGCCAGCAGTTTTACCGGCAGGGCGGGCTCTGGGGCCAACGTCCTGACTTTC
TRBV18	TRBJ1-2	TRBD1	NA	CASSPAGTGPFYGYTF	TGTGCCAGCTCACCTGCCGGGACAGGGCCATTCTATGGCTACACCTTC
TRBV5-1	TRBJ2-7	NA	NA	CASSLEEVGQPYF	TGCGCCAGCAGCTTGGAAGAAGTCGGACAGCCGTACTTC
TRBV30	TRBJ2-1	TRBD2	NA	CAWSVISGRAWVGEQFF	TGTGCCTGGAGTGTAATTAGCGGGAGGGCCTGGGTCGGTGAGCAGTTCTTC
TRBV28	TRBJ1-5	NA	NA	CASSTPRVSQPQHF	TGTGCCAGCAGCACCCCAAGGGTCTCTCAGCCCCAGCATTTT
TRBV19	TRBJ1-5	NA	NA	CASSISITASGNQPQHF	TGTGCCAGTAGTATCTCTATCACAGCCTCCGGCAATCAGCCCCAGCATTTT
TRBV4-1	TRBJ1-5	NA	NA	CASSRGGGRGGNQPQHF	TGCGCCAGCAGCCGAGGAGGCGGGAGAGGGGGCAATCAGCCCCAGCATTTT
TRBV2	TRBJ1-6	NA	NA	CASSEGQGYSPLHF	TGTGCCAGCAGTGAGGGTCAGGGTTATTCACCCCTCCACTTT
TRBV11-3	TRBJ2-7	NA	NA	CASSRGGNEQYF	TGTGCCAGCAGCCGCGGTGGAAACGAGCAGTACTTC
TRBV5-1	TRBJ1-4	NA	few	CASSLGHSNEKLFF	TGCGCCAGCAGCTTGGGACATTCTAATGAAAAACTGTTTTTT
TRBV5-1	TRBJ1-2	NA	NA	CASSLDRSGYTF	TGCGCCAGCAGCCTTGATAGAAGCGGCTACACCTTC
TRBV7-3	TRBJ2-2	TRBD1	NA	CASSLLGRGSTGELFF	TGTGCCAGCAGCTTATTAGGCAGGGGGAGCACCGGGGAGCTGTTTTTT
TRBV5-8	TRBJ2-5	TRBD1	NA	CASSPRTGMATQYF	TGTGCCAGCAGCCCCCGGACAGGGATGGCGACCCAGTACTTC
TRBV7-6	TRBJ2-1	NA	NA	CASSLAAREYNEQFF	TGTGCCAGCAGCTTAGCGGCCAGGGAGTACAATGAGCAGTTCTTC
TRBV10-3	TRBJ2-7	TRBD2	NA	CAISEPGGVNEQYF	TGTGCCATCAGTGAGCCTGGGGGGGTAAACGAGCAGTACTTC
TRBV6-6	TRBJ1-2	NA	NA	CASSSGINYGYTF	TGTGCCAGCAGTTCAGGGATTAACTATGGCTACACCTTC